This TCR beta chain was sequenced during a study of patients and donors after allogeneic stem cell transplantation. V shed 0 bases and J shed 0 bases, with 5 bases lying between them. This CDR3 has 14 amino acids. Looked up from germline, CDR1 is MNHNY and CDR2 is SVGAGI (reference sequence). This clonotype has a handful of counts. Using its own MiXCR run on the RT-PCR reads, TCRdb lists one record per CDR3 protein. The sample records approximately 210,000 distinct CDR3 sequences, around two fifths being singletons. The rearrangement uses TRBV6-6 and TRBJ1-1; D call uncertain. Material for sequencing was blood, either unsorted or a sorted T cell fraction (not recorded which). The receptor's source is a human donor who was either an allogeneic HSCT recipient or a stem cell or donor lymphocyte infusion donor (not recorded which). It is not recorded whose cells these are; they may come from a transplant donor. This CDR3 is CASSYSQMNTEAFF. The CDR3 DNA is TGTGCCAGCAGTTACTCCCAGATGAACACTGAAGCTTTCTTT.